The clone carrying this T cell receptor beta chain was detected once. Looked up from germline, CDR1 is LGHNT and CDR2 is FRNRAP. With V trimmed by 6 bases and J by 4 bases, 2 bases remained unmatched. The CDR3 loop spans 13 amino acids. This sample is drawn from a study of blood T cell repertoires in COVID-19. Study at large: COVID-19 samples collected from the United States, Italy and Spain covered acute and convalescent phases. Sources were T cells, B-cell-depleted T cells, or PBMCs; the material itself was cDNA or gDNA.

In the authors' workflow: Using reference gene primer amplification, nucleated cell counts were estimated. This table comes from immunoSEQ multiplex PCR, and its TCRdb copy is limited to in-frame clones, with some not included. That table is the source of V, J and clone size, and D and trimming were worked out from the DNA. Among about 97,000 clones, about 90% were seen once, and the ten largest hold 15% to 20%. This clonotype originated in a human donor in a cohort sampled during active COVID-19. V and J are TRBV12-5 and TRBJ2-2, with 7 nucleotides matching TRBD1. Material: peripheral blood. For the CDR3, the DNA is TGTGCTAGTGGAAGGGACAGCACCGGGGAGCTGTTTTTT. Its protein product is CASGRDSTGELFF.